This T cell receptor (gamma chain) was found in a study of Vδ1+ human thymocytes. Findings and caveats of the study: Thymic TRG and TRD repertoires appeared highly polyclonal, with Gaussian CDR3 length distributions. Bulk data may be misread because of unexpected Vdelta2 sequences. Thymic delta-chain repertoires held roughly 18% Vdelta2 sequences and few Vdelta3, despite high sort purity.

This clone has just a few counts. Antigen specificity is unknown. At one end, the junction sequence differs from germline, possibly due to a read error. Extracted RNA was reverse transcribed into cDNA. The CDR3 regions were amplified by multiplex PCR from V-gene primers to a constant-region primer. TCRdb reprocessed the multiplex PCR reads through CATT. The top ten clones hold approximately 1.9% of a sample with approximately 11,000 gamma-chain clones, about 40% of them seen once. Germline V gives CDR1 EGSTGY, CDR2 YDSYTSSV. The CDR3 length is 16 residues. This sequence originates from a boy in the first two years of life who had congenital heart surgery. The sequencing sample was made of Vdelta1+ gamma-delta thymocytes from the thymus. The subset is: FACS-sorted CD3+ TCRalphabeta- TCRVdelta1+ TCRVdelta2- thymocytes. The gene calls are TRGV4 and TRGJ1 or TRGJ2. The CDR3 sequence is CATWDAVKKSYYKKLF. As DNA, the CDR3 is TGTGCCACCTGGGACGCCGTAAAAAAAAGTTATTATAAGAAACTATTT.